The rows below give T cell receptor beta chains drawn from one sample of a study of blood T cells in healthy people across ages. TCRdb reprocessed the 5' RACE reads via MiXCR and lists one record per CDR3 protein. The sample lists about 1.5 million distinct CDR3 sequences; roughly two fifths were seen once. The sample was blood. These receptors all stem from a woman under 30 in good health. CDR3s leave out the opening cysteine and the closing phenylalanine or tryptophan. Clone size is given for some rows only: seen once, a few or many times, or a class if the clone is expanded.

-	TRBJ2-2	TRBV7-3	ASSQSAGFGTGELF
-	TRBJ2-1	TRBV14	ASSQRGRKNEQF
-	TRBJ2-1	TRBV6-6	ASSYRQHNEQF
many	TRBJ2-3	TRBV12-3/TRBV12-4	ASSSPQGVGAGTQY
-	TRBJ2-2	TRBV4-3	ASSPNTQPTGELF
few	TRBJ2-5	TRBV4-3	ASSPSVGVQETQY
-	-	TRBV21-1	ASIPQGYEQY
-	TRBJ2-2	TRBV20-1	SARPDRANTGELF
-	TRBJ1-1	TRBV18	ASSPAGGRVTEAF
many	TRBJ2-7	TRBV5-1	ASSSSTGAYEQY
few	TRBJ2-3	TRBV9	ASSPQWGGVYTQY
-	TRBJ2-1	TRBV20-1	SAIVVVSRNEQF
few	TRBJ2-7	TRBV29-1	SVEVPGRDPYEQY
few	TRBJ2-1	TRBV20-1	SASRELNEQF
-	TRBJ2-1	TRBV20-1	SARGDRTPWGEQF
-	TRBJ2-1	TRBV7-8	ASSKREVAYNEQF
-	TRBJ2-5	TRBV4-1	ASSQDPSGGGWGNEQY
few	TRBJ1-4	TRBV18	ASSPVQGANEKLF
few	TRBJ2-7	TRBV27	ASGQWFDEQY
-	TRBJ2-3	TRBV21-1	ASSKEGGGTDLWSDTQY
-	TRBJ1-2	TRBV11-2	ASSSPHGTGNYGYT
-	TRBJ2-1	TRBV10-3	AIRPLGGSSYNEQF
-	TRBJ2-6	TRBV9	ASSRSSTGSGANVLT
once	TRBJ2-5	TRBV4-2	ASSPRAGEETQY
few	TRBJ1-2	TRBV30	AWSLYTGTYGYT
-	TRBJ2-7	TRBV7-9	ASTAGGSYEQY
-	-	TRBV12-3/TRBV12-4	ASSAPGVRETQY
-	TRBJ2-7	TRBV20-1	SAILAGLSYEQY
-	TRBJ2-3	TRBV20-1	GASLQTSGRFTDTQY
-	TRBJ2-7	TRBV29-1	SVEMRGTKYEQY
-	TRBJ2-7	TRBV28	ATEGRNSYEQY
few	TRBJ2-4	TRBV7-2	ASSSILGGGEQY
-	TRBJ2-2	TRBV20-1	SARGVKNTGELF
few	TRBJ2-1	TRBV7-6	ASSLSLGGGANNEQF
-	TRBJ2-1	TRBV10-3	AISRDSSYNEQF
-	TRBJ2-1	TRBV11-2	ASSQRPRSSEQF
-	TRBJ2-3	TRBV6-2/TRBV6-3	AGSGALTDTQY
-	TRBJ1-3	TRBV20-1	GAKNSGNTIY
few	TRBJ2-7	TRBV5-1	ASSLVGADYEQY
few	TRBJ1-2	TRBV4-3	ASSHLVQGDGYT
-	TRBJ1-4	TRBV5-1	ASSKAGTTTNEKLF
-	TRBJ1-1	TRBV11-2	ASSPPGSREAF
few	TRBJ2-7	TRBV27	ASNHRDSSSYEQY
once	TRBJ1-1	TRBV12-3/TRBV12-4	ASSLGGLVGSTEAF
once	TRBJ1-1	TRBV25-1	ASSDQQQGAFIEAF